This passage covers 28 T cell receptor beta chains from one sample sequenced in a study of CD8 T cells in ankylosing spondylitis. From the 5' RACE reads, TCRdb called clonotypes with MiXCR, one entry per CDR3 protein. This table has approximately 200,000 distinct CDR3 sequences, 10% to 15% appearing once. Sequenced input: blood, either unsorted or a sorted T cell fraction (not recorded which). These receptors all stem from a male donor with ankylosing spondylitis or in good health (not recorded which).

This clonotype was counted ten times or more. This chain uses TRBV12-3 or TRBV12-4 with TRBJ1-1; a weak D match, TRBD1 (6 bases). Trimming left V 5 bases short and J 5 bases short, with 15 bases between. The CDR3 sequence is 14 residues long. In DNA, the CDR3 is TGTGCCAGCAGTGGAACAGGGCTGGGGACTGAAGCTTTCTTT. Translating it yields CASSGTGLGTEAFF.

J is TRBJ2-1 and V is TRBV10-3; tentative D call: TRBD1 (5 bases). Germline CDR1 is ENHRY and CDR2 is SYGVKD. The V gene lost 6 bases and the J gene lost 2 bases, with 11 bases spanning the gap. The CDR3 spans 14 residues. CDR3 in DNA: TGTGCCATCAGCCTCCCGGACACCTACAATGAGCAGTTCTTC. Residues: CAISLPDTYNEQFF.

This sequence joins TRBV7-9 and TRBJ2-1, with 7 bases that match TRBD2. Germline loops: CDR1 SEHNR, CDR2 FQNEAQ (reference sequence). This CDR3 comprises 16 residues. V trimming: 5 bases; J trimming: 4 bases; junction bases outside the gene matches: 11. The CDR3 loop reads CASSPSGLTTYNEQFF. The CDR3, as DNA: TGTGCCAGCAGCCCATCGGGACTAACCACGTACAATGAGCAGTTCTTC. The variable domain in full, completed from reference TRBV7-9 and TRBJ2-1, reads DTGVSQNPRHKITKRGQNVTFRCDPISEHNRLYWYRQTLGQGPEFLTYFQNEAQLEKSRLLSDRFSAERPKGSFSTLEIQRTEQGDSAMYLCASSPSGLTTYNEQFFGPGTRLTVL.

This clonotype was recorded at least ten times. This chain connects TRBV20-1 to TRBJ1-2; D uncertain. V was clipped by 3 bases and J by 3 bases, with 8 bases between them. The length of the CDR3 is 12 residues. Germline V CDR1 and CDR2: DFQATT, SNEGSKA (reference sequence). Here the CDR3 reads CSARKGDYGYTF. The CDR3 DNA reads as TGCAGTGCTAGGAAGGGTGACTATGGCTACACCTTC.

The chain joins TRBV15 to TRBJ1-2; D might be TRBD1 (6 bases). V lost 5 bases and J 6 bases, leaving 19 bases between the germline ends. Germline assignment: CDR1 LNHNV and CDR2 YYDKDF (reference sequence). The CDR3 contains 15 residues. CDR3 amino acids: CATSGVPRGRHGYTF. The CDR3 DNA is TGTGCCACCAGCGGGGTACCCAGGGGTAGGCATGGCTACACCTTC.

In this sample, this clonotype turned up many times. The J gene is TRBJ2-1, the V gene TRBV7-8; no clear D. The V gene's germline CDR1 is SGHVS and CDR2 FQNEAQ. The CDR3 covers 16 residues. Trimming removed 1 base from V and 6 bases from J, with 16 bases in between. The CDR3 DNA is TGTGCCAGCAGCTTAGAAGGACGGAACTTAGCCAATGAGCAGTTCTTC. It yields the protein CASSLEGRNLANEQFF.

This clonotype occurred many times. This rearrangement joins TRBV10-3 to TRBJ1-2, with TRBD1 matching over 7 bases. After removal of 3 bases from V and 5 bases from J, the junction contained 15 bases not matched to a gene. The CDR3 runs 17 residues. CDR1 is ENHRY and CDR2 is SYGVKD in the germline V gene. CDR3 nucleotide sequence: TGTGCCATCAGTGATCCGGCCCGAGAAGGGGGCCGGTATGGCTACACCTTC. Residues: CAISDPAREGGRYGYTF.

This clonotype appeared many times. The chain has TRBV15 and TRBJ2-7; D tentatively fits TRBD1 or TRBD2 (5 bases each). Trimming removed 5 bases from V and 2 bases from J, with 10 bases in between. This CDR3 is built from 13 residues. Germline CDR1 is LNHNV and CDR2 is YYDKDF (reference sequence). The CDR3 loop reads CATSPGTAYEQYF. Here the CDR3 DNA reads TGTGCCACCAGCCCAGGGACGGCCTACGAGCAGTACTTC.

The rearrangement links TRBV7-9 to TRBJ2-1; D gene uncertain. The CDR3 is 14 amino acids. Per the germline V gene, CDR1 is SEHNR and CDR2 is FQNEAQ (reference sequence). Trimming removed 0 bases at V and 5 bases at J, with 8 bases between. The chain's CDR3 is CASSLARQNNEQFF. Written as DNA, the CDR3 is TGTGCCAGCAGCTTAGCGCGGCAGAACAATGAGCAGTTCTTC.

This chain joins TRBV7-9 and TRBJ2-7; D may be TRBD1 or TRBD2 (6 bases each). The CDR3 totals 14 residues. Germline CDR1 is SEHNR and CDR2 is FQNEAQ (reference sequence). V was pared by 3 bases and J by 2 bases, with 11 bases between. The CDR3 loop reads CASSFAGEAYEQYF. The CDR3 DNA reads TGTGCCAGCAGCTTCGCAGGGGAGGCCTACGAGCAGTACTTC.

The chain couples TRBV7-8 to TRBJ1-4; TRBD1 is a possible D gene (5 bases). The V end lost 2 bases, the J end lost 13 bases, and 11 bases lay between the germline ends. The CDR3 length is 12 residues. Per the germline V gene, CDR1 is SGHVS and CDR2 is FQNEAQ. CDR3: CASSLPGQGLFF. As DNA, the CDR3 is TGTGCCAGCAGCTTACCGGGGCAGGGACTGTTTTTT.

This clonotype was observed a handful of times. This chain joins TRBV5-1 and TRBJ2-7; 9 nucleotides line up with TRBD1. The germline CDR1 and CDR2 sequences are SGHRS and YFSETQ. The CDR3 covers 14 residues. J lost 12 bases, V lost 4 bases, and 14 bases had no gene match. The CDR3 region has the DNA TGCGCCAGCAGCCTAAGGACAGGGGATCAATCTCGGTACTTC. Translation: CASSLRTGDQSRYF.

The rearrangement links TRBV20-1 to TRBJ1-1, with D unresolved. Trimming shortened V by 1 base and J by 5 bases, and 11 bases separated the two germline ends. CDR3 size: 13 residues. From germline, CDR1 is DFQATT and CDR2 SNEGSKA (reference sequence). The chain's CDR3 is CSARGALETEAFF. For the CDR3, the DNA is TGCAGTGCTAGAGGGGCTCTTGAGACTGAAGCTTTCTTT.

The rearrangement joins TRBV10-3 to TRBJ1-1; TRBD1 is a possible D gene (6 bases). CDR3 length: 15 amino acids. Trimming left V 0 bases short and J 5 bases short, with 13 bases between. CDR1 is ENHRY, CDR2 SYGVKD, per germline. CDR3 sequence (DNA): TGTGCCATCAGTGAGTCGGCAGGGGCAGAGACTGAAGCTTTCTTT. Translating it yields CAISESAGAETEAFF.

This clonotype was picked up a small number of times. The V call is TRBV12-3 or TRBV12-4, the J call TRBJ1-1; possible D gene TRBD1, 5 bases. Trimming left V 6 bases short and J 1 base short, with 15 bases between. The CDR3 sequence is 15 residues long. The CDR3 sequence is CASSPLGVRNTEAFF. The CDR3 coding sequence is TGTGCCAGCAGCCCCCTGGGGGTGAGGAACACTGAAGCTTTCTTT.

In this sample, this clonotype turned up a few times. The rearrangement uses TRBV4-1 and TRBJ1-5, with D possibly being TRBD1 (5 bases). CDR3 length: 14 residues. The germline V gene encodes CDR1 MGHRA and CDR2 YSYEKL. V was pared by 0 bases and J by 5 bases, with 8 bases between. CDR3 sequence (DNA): TGCGCCAGCAGCCAAGATTTGGGGGATCAGCCCCAGCATTTT. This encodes CASSQDLGDQPQHF.

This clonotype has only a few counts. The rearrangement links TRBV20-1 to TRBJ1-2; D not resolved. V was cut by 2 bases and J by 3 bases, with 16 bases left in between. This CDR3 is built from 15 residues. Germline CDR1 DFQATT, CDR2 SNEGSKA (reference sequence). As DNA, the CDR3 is TGCAGTGCTAGAATACCGACTGACCTATACTATGGCTACACCTTC. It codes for CSARIPTDLYYGYTF.

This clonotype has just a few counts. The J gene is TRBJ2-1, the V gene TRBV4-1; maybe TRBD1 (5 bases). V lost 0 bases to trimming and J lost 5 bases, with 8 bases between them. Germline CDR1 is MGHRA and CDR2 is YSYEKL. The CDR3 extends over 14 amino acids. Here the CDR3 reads CASSQEGPDNEQFF. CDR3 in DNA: TGCGCCAGCAGCCAAGAGGGGCCCGACAATGAGCAGTTCTTC.

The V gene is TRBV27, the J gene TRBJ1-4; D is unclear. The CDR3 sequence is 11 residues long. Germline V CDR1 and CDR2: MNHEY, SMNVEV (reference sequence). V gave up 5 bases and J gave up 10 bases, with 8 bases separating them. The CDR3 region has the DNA TGTGCCAGCAGTCAAGGCGTAAAACTGTTTTTT. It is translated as CASSQGVKLFF. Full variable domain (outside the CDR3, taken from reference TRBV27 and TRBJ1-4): EAQVTQNPRYLITVTGKKLTVTCSQNMNHEYMSWYRQDPGLGLRQIYYSMNVEVTDKGDVPEGYKVSRKEKRNFPLILESPSPNQTSLYFCASSQGVKLFFGSGTQLSVL.

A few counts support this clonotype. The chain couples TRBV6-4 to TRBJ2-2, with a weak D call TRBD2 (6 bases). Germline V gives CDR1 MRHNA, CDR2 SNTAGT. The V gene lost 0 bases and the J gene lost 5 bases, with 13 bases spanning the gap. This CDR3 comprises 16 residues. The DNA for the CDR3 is TGTGCCAGCAGTGACTCCCCAACGGGAGTTACCGGGGAGCTGTTTTTT. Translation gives CASSDSPTGVTGELFF.

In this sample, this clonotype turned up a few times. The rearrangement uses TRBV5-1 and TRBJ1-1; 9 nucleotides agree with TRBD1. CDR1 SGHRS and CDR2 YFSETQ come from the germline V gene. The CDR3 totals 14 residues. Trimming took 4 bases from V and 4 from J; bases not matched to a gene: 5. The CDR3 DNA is TGCGCCAGCAGCACGGGACAGGGATCCACTGAAGCTTTCTTT. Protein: CASSTGQGSTEAFF.

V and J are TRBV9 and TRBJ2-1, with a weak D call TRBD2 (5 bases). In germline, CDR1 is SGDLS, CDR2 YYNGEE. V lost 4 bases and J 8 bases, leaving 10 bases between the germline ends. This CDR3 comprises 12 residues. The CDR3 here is CASSPRADEQFF. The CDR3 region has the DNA TGTGCCAGCAGCCCCAGAGCGGATGAGCAGTTCTTC.

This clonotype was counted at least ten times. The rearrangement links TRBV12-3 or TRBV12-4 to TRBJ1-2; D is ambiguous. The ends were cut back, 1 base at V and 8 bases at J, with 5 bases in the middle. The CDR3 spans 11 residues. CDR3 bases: TGTGCCAGCAGTTTAGGCAGGGGCTACACCTTC. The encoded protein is CASSLGRGYTF.

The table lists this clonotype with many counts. The DNA for the CDR3 is TGCGCCAGCAGCCAAGATCCAGGACTAGCGGGCAATGAGCAGTTCTTC. Translation gives CASSQDPGLAGNEQFF. This sequence joins TRBV4-1 and TRBJ2-1; 11 bases are shared with TRBD2. In germline, CDR1 is MGHRA, CDR2 YSYEKL. After removal of 0 bases from V and 6 bases from J, the junction contained 4 bases not matched to a gene. CDR3 length: 16 residues.

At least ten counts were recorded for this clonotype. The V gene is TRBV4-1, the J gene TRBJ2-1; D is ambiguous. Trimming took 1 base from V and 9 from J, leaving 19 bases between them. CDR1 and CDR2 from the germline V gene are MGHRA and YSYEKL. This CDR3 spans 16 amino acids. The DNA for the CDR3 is TGCGCCAGCAGCCAAGGGCTGGCCCTAGGGTGGGGTGAGCAGTTCTTC. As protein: CASSQGLALGWGEQFF.

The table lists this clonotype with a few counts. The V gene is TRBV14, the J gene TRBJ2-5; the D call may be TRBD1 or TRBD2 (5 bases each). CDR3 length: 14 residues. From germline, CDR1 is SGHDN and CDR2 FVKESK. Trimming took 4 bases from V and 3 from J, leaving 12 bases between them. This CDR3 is CASSPTGTEETQYF. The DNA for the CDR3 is TGTGCCAGCAGCCCCACCGGGACGGAAGAGACCCAGTACTTC.

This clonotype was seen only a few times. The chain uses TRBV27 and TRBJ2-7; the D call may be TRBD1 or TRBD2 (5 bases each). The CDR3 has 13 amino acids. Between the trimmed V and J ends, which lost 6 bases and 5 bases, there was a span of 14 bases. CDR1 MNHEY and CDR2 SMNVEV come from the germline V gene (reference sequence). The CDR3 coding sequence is TGTGCCAGCAGCGACCGGGACGCCCACGAGCAGTACTTC. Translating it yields CASSDRDAHEQYF.

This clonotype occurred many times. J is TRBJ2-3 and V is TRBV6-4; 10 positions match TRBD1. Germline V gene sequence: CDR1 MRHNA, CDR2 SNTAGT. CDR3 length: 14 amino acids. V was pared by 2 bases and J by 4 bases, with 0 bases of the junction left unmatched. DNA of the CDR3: TGTGCCAGCAGTGACGGACAGGGGGCAGATACGCAGTATTTT. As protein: CASSDGQGADTQYF.